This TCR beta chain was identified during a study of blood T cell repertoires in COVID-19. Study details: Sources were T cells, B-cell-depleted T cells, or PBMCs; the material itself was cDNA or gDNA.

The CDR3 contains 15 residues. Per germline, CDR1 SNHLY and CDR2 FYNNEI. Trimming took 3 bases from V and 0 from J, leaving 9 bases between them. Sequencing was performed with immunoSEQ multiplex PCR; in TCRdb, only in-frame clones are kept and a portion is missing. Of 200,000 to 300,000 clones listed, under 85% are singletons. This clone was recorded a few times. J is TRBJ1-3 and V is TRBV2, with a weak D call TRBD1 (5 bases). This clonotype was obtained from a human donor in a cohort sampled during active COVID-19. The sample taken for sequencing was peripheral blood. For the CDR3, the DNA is TGTGCCAGCAGTGAGACGACAGTCTCTGGAAACACCATATATTTT. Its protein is CASSETTVSGNTIYF.